The 8 T cell receptor beta chains presented below share a single source sample, sequenced in a study of blood T cell repertoires in COVID-19. This table comes from immunoSEQ multiplex PCR, and its TCRdb copy is limited to in-frame clones, with some not included. This table has under 250,000 clones, 89% appearing once. Specimen: peripheral blood. The receptors stem from a woman between 40 and 55 years old with acute or convalescent COVID-19.

CDR3 residues: CASSPLGTDKEGEKLFF. In nucleotides, the CDR3 is TGTGCCAGCAGCCCCTTAGGGACAGATAAAGAGGGAGAAAAACTGTTTTTT. This sequence joins TRBV21-1 and TRBJ1-4; the D call in the table, TRBD1, was not verified against the DNA. TRBV21-1 is termed a pseudogene. This CDR3 comprises 17 residues.

The rearrangement links TRBV14 to TRBJ2-1, with 7 bases matching TRBD2. The ends lost 3 bases at V and 5 bases at J; junction bases unmatched: 1. This CDR3 has 13 residues. Germline V lookup: CDR1 SGHDN, CDR2 FVKESK. CDR3 loop: CASSHGLDNEQFF. The CDR3 DNA reads as TGTGCCAGCAGCCACGGACTAGACAATGAGCAGTTCTTC. Variable domain in full (rest from reference TRBV14 and TRBJ2-1): EAGVTQFPSHSVIEKGQTVTLRCDPISGHDNLYWYRRVMGKEIKFLLHFVKESKQDESGMPNNRFLAERTGGTYSTLKVQPAELEDSGVYFCASSHGLDNEQFFGPGTRLTVL.

The chain has TRBV5-6 and TRBJ1-5, with D possibly TRBD1 on 6 matching bases. The length of the CDR3 is 16 residues. The V end was cut by 4 bases, the J end by 7 bases, with 21 bases between. The germline gives CDR1 SGHDT, CDR2 YYEEEE. The CDR3 protein is CASSLGGGRGWQPQHF. DNA for the CDR3: TGTGCCAGCAGCCTGGGAGGGGGAAGGGGTTGGCAGCCCCAGCATTTT.

V is TRBV9 and J is TRBJ2-1; D unresolved. Germline lookup yields CDR1 SGDLS and CDR2 YYNGEE. V lost 0 bases to trimming and J lost 11 bases, with 9 bases between them. The CDR3 covers 12 residues. This CDR3 reads CASSVGLEKQFF. CDR3 in DNA: TGTGCCAGCAGCGTAGGACTGGAAAAGCAGTTCTTC.

The rearrangement joins TRBV5-1 to TRBJ1-1, with 9 bases lining up with TRBD1. Trimming cost V 1 base and J 5 bases; bases outside gene matches: 9. Germline assignment: CDR1 SGHRS and CDR2 YFSETQ. The CDR3 is 16 residues long. The CDR3, as DNA: TGCGCCAGCAGCTTGCCCGAACAGGGGGCCTGGACTGAAGCTTTCTTT. Encoded protein: CASSLPEQGAWTEAFF.

This chain uses TRBV5-6 with TRBJ2-3; TRBD2 matches 9 bases. Germline loops: CDR1 SGHDT, CDR2 YYEEEE. After removal of 0 bases from V and 8 bases from J, the junction contained 4 bases not matched to a gene. CDR3 size: 14 residues. This CDR3 reads CASSLGLAEVTQYF. As DNA, the CDR3 is TGTGCCAGCAGCTTGGGACTAGCGGAGGTTACGCAGTATTTT.

The genes are TRBV5-1 and TRBJ1-6; TRBD1 matches at 7 bases. Germline trimming cut 2 bases from V and 10 bases from J; bases unmatched to any gene: 6. CDR1 SGHRS and CDR2 YFSETQ come from the germline V gene. This CDR3 has 14 residues. CDR3 amino acids: CASSFLRGNSPLHF. The DNA of the CDR3 is TGCGCCAGCAGCTTCCTCAGGGGGAACTCACCCCTCCACTTT.

The chain joins TRBV7-2 to TRBJ2-5, with 8 bases that match TRBD2. Germline loops: CDR1 SGHTA, CDR2 FQGNSA. CDR3 length: 16 amino acids. J gave up 5 bases and V 7 bases, and 15 bases lay outside the gene matches. This CDR3 reads CASNLGGAVRGETQYF. As DNA, the CDR3 is TGTGCCAGCAATCTCGGGGGGGCTGTTCGCGGGGAGACCCAGTACTTC.